These 30 T cell receptor beta chains originate from one sample sequenced in a study of Ad26.COV2.S vaccination and SARS-CoV-2 variants. Treatment defined: 15 to 20 received Ad26.COV2.S at low or high dose, single or two shots; several received placebo; per-sample allocation not given. Collection of the samples took place on day 63 after the first injection of vaccine or placebo. The repertoire was sequenced with immunoSEQ multiplex PCR; TCRdb's copy has only in-frame clones and lacks some. The table has some 400,000 clones, approximately 90% seen once. Material: peripheral blood, obtained in a trial of Ad26.COV2.S vaccine versus placebo. The receptors derive from a person between 18 and 60 years old who received the Ad26.COV2.S COVID-19 vaccine or a placebo.

The chain is built from TRBV7-3 and TRBJ2-7; D gene unclear. Trimming shortened V by 5 bases and J by 3 bases, and 14 bases separated the two germline ends. CDR1 SGHTA and CDR2 FQGTGA come from the germline V gene. This CDR3 is 14 amino acids long. CDR3 protein: CASSLGPRDYEQYF. CDR3 nucleotide sequence: TGTGCCAGCAGCCTTGGGCCTCGTGACTACGAGCAGTACTTC.

The rearrangement links TRBV5-1 to TRBJ2-5, with D perhaps matching TRBD2 (6 bases). The CDR3 consists of 13 residues. Trimming stripped 1 base from V and 5 bases from J, with 9 bases between. Per the germline V gene, CDR1 is SGHRS and CDR2 is YFSETQ. The CDR3 sequence is CASSLSAGETQYF. For the CDR3, the DNA is TGCGCCAGCAGCTTGAGTGCGGGGGAGACCCAGTACTTC.

V gene TRBV6-1 combines with J gene TRBJ1-6; 9 nucleotides align to TRBD1. CDR3 length: 17 residues. With 1 base clipped from V and 4 bases from J, the junction kept 5 bases outside the gene matches. Germline CDR1 reads MNHNS; CDR2 reads SASEGT. The CDR3 spells CASSEGTGAGYNSPLHF. For the CDR3, the DNA is TGTGCCAGCAGTGAAGGGACAGGGGCCGGATATAATTCACCCCTCCACTTT.

This chain joins TRBV3-1 (or the pseudogene TRBV3-2) and TRBJ2-1; D unclear. Between the trimmed V and J ends, which lost 8 bases and 0 bases, there was a span of 5 bases. The germline gives CDR1 LGHDT, CDR2 YNNKEL (reference sequence). This CDR3 region has 12 residues. The CDR3 sequence is CASRSSYNEQFF. CDR3 coding DNA: TGTGCCAGCCGAAGCTCCTACAATGAGCAGTTCTTC.

A single count supports this clone. The rearrangement uses TRBV6-5 and TRBJ2-3; D perhaps matches TRBD1 (5 bases). The CDR3 length is 13 residues. CDR1 MNHEY and CDR2 SVGAGI come from the germline V gene. CDR3: CAIMRQPTDTQYF. CDR3 sequence (DNA): TGTGCGATCATGCGACAGCCCACAGATACGCAGTATTTT.

In this sample, this clone turned up a few times. The chain combines TRBV30 with TRBJ1-6; unclear D gene. Germline-derived CDR1 and CDR2 are GTSNPN and SVGIG (reference sequence). The V and J ends lost 3 bases and 8 bases respectively, with 11 bases between them. The CDR3 sequence is 13 residues long. The DNA of the CDR3 is TGTGCCTGGAGGGCCCCGTACCATTCACCCCTCCACTTT. It translates to CAWRAPYHSPLHF.

J is TRBJ2-1 and V is TRBV28; TRBD1 or TRBD2 may be the D gene (5 bases each). CDR3 length equals 13 residues. Trimming removed 8 bases from V and 7 bases from J, with 15 bases in between. Germline-derived CDR1 and CDR2 are MDHEN and SYDVKM. The CDR3 spells CASVGTLGNEQFF. DNA for the CDR3: TGTGCCAGCGTGGGGACCTTAGGTAATGAGCAGTTCTTC.

This clone was counted a single time. The V gene is TRBV9, the J gene TRBJ2-2, with D maybe TRBD1 (6 bases). V lost 7 bases and J 0 bases, leaving 10 bases between the germline ends. Germline CDR1 reads SGDLS; CDR2 reads YYNGEE. This CDR3 spans 14 amino acids. CDR3 nucleotides: TGTGCCAGCGGAGGACAGACGAACACCGGGGAGCTGTTTTTT. This sequence encodes CASGGQTNTGELFF.

Of note for this clone: This sample includes further DNA sequences coding for the same CDR3. J is TRBJ2-1 and V is TRBV6-2 or TRBV6-3; D is perhaps TRBD1 or TRBD2 (5 bases each). This CDR3 contains 16 residues. The V gene's germline CDR1 is MNHEY and CDR2 SVGEGT. V dropped 6 bases and J dropped 0 bases, with 15 bases sitting between them. CDR3 sequence: CASSPLGRSSYNEQFF. The CDR3 bases are TGTGCCAGCAGCCCCCTGGGACGGAGCTCCTACAATGAGCAGTTCTTC.

V and J are TRBV10-3 and TRBJ1-5; TRBD1 matches 7 bases. The germline CDR1 and CDR2 sequences are ENHRY and SYGVKD. This CDR3 is 17 amino acids long. The ends lost 4 bases at V and 0 bases at J; junction bases unmatched: 9. CDR3 in amino acids: CAISVDRSPSSNQPQHF. The CDR3, as DNA: TGTGCCATCAGTGTGGACAGGAGCCCCAGTAGCAATCAGCCCCAGCATTTT.

Comment on this clone: Relative to the germline gene, one junction end is altered; a read error may explain this. The chain combines TRBV10-3 with TRBJ1-3, with D unclear. Germline V lookup: CDR1 ENHRY, CDR2 SYGVKD. The CDR3 runs 14 residues. The chain's CDR3 is CAISVQSSGSTIYF. The CDR3 nucleotides are TGTGCCATCAGTGTTCAGAGCTCTGGAAGCACCATATATTTT.

This clone was detected once. The CDR3 DNA reads TGTGCCAGCAGCCCGGGGGCAGGGAACTATGGCTACACCTTC. Residues: CASSPGAGNYGYTF. The chain employs TRBV7-3 and TRBJ1-2; D might be TRBD1 (6 bases). Germline V lookup: CDR1 SGHTA, CDR2 FQGTGA. V was cut by 5 bases and J by 2 bases, with 12 bases left in between. This CDR3 contains 14 residues.

The chain joins TRBV9 to TRBJ1-1; 7 positions match TRBD1. J lost 1 base, V lost 8 bases, and 14 bases had no gene match. The CDR3 totals 16 residues. Per the germline V gene, CDR1 is SGDLS and CDR2 is YYNGEE. CDR3 residues: CASPDRPKASNTEAFF. CDR3 sequence (DNA): TGTGCCAGTCCGGACAGGCCGAAAGCATCGAACACTGAAGCTTTCTTT.

V and J are TRBV19 and TRBJ2-6; D uncertain. Germline values: CDR1 LNHDA, CDR2 SQIVND (reference sequence). This CDR3 spans 18 amino acids. The V and J ends lost 1 base and 3 bases respectively, with 16 bases between them. In DNA, the CDR3 is TGTGCCAGTAGTATAGGAAGGGCCTCCCTTAGTGGGGCCAACGTCCTGACTTTC. It codes for CASSIGRASLSGANVLTF.

Regarding this clone: The sample holds other DNA sequences that translate to the same CDR3. The chain links TRBV7-2 to TRBJ1-3; D may be TRBD1 (5 bases). V gave up 1 base and J gave up 4 bases, with 11 bases separating them. Per germline, CDR1 SGHTA and CDR2 FQGNSA. This CDR3 contains 15 residues. As DNA, the CDR3 is TGTGCCAGCAGCTTAGTAGGGACCGGAGGAAACACCATATATTTT. Protein product: CASSLVGTGGNTIYF.

This chain joins TRBV6-6 and TRBJ2-6; 9 positions match TRBD1. CDR3 length equals 24 residues. Trimming at V came to 5 bases and at J to 1 base, leaving 27 bases not matched to a gene. Germline V CDR1 and CDR2: MNHNY, SVGAGI (reference sequence). This chain's CDR3 is CASSQHLLYRDRELRRSGANVLTF. The CDR3 DNA sequence: TGTGCCAGCAGTCAGCATCTCCTATACCGGGACAGGGAGCTCCGCCGTTCTGGGGCCAACGTCCTGACTTTC.

J is TRBJ1-3 and V is TRBV5-4, with 7 bases lining up with TRBD1. CDR1 and CDR2 (germline): SGHNT, YYREEE (reference sequence). The CDR3 covers 14 residues. After removal of 4 bases from V and 1 base from J, the junction contained 2 bases not matched to a gene. CDR3: CASSATGSGNTIYF. CDR3 DNA: TGTGCCAGCAGCGCGACAGGGTCTGGAAACACCATATATTTT.

In regard to this clone: Other DNA sequences in this sample translate to the same CDR3. The genes are TRBV9 and TRBJ2-3; D is unclear. Germline loops: CDR1 SGDLS, CDR2 YYNGEE. This CDR3 comprises 13 residues. V lost 0 bases, J lost 3 bases, and 5 bases lay in between. The CDR3 bases are TGTGCCAGCAGCGTAGAGTTAACAGATACGCAGTATTTT. It encodes CASSVELTDTQYF.

The genes are TRBV6-6 and TRBJ2-3; 8 nucleotides match TRBD1. Germline assignment: CDR1 MNHNY and CDR2 SVGAGI (reference sequence). The V segment lost 5 bases and the J segment 6 bases; nucleotides outside the gene matches: 7. This CDR3 has 14 residues. CDR3 region: CASSAWTGPDTQYF. CDR3 coding DNA: TGTGCCAGCAGTGCCTGGACAGGGCCCGATACGCAGTATTTT.

The V and J genes are TRBV10-1 and TRBJ2-3; TRBD2 aligns across 13 bases. The CDR3 is 15 amino acids. Trimming cost V 4 bases and J 3 bases; bases outside gene matches: 1. Germline V lookup: CDR1 WNHNN, CDR2 SYGVQD (reference sequence). This CDR3 reads CASSVTSGRTDTQYF. The CDR3 region has the DNA TGCGCCAGCAGTGTGACTAGCGGGAGGACAGATACGCAGTATTTT.

This clone has just one count. The chain recombines TRBV6-6 with TRBJ2-6, with a tentative D call TRBD1 (6 bases). Germline V lookup: CDR1 MNHNY, CDR2 SVGAGI (reference sequence). The CDR3 is 15 residues long. V was clipped by 5 bases and J by 2 bases, with 10 bases between them. The CDR3 coding sequence is TGTGCCAGCAGTATGAACAGGGCTGGGGCCAACGTCCTGACTTTC. Its translation: CASSMNRAGANVLTF.

The J gene is TRBJ1-5, the V gene TRBV10-3, with 7 bases aligning to TRBD1. In germline, CDR1 is ENHRY, CDR2 SYGVKD. This CDR3 contains 15 residues. V lost 3 bases to trimming and J lost 4 bases; unmatched junction nucleotides: 6. This chain's CDR3 is CAISESRDSNQPQHF. The CDR3 DNA follows: TGTGCCATCAGTGAATCCCGGGACAGTAATCAGCCCCAGCATTTT.

V and J are TRBV2 and TRBJ2-2, with D perhaps being TRBD1 or TRBD2 (7 bases each). From germline, CDR1 is SNHLY and CDR2 FYNNEI. The V end lost 0 bases, the J end lost 6 bases, and 14 bases lay between the germline ends. This CDR3 has 16 residues. The CDR3 DNA reads TGTGCCAGCAGTGAAGCTAGCAGGGGGGGTGCCGGGGAGCTGTTTTTT. This encodes CASSEASRGGAGELFF.

The chain couples TRBV28 to TRBJ2-7, with TRBD1 as a possible D gene (5 bases). Germline CDR1 reads MDHEN; CDR2 reads SYDVKM. V shed 6 bases and J shed 2 bases, with 17 bases lying between them. The CDR3 length is 15 residues. CDR3 DNA sequence: TGTGCCAGCAGCCCGAGGACAAGGGTTACCTACGAGCAGTACTTC. Residues: CASSPRTRVTYEQYF. The whole variable domain, remainder taken from reference TRBV28 and TRBJ2-7, is DVKVTQSSRYLVKRTGEKVFLECVQDMDHENMFWYRQDPGLGLRLIYFSYDVKMKEKGDIPEGYSVSREKKERFSLILESASTNQTSMYLCASSPRTRVTYEQYFGPGTRLTVT.

About this clone: The junction differs from germline at one of its ends, possibly a read error. This chain connects TRBV29-1 to TRBJ2-2; 15 bases agree with TRBD2. CDR1 SQVTM and CDR2 ANQGSEA come from the germline V gene. The CDR3 length is 16 residues. CDR3 sequence (DNA): TGCAGCGTAGAAGGACTAGCGGGAGGGCGAACCGGGGAGCTGTTTTTT. Translating gives CSVEGLAGGRTGELFF.

V is TRBV4-3 and J is TRBJ2-1, with a weak D call TRBD2 (6 bases). Trimming shortened V by 0 bases and J by 3 bases, and 12 bases separated the two germline ends. The CDR3 spans 16 residues. Germline CDR1 and CDR2: LGHNA and YSLEER. The CDR3 DNA reads as TGCGCCAGCAGCCAAGATTTGGCGGGATTCTACAATGAGCAGTTCTTC. Translation gives CASSQDLAGFYNEQFF.

The V gene is TRBV6-5, the J gene TRBJ1-2; no definite D call. Germline CDR1 is MNHEY and CDR2 is SVGAGI. V was shortened by 5 bases and J by 4 bases, with 8 bases between the two germline ends. This CDR3 is built from 12 residues. The CDR3 is CASSPSSYGYTF. The DNA for the CDR3 is TGTGCCAGCAGTCCTTCGAGCTATGGCTACACCTTC.

This rearrangement joins TRBV7-8 to TRBJ2-7; D remains unclear. V was trimmed by 5 bases and J by 3 bases, leaving 11 bases between them. The CDR3 has 13 residues. CDR1 is SGHVS and CDR2 is FQNEAQ in the germline V gene. The CDR3 reads CASSNGPFYEQYF. DNA of the CDR3: TGTGCCAGCAGCAACGGACCATTCTACGAGCAGTACTTC.

This chain links TRBV19 with TRBJ2-1; possible D gene TRBD1, 6 bases. The CDR3 sequence is 14 residues long. V lost 3 bases and J 6 bases, leaving 12 bases between the germline ends. In germline, CDR1 is LNHDA, CDR2 SQIVND (reference sequence). The CDR3, as DNA: TGTGCCAGTAGTATCGGGAACAGGGTCAATGAGCAGTTCTTC. Translating gives CASSIGNRVNEQFF.

The CDR3 is CASSQMGRAEAFF. DNA for the CDR3: TGCGCCAGCAGCCAAATGGGGAGGGCTGAAGCTTTCTTT. The chain carries TRBV4-1 and TRBJ1-1; no clear D. This CDR3 has 13 amino acids. V shed 2 bases and J shed 6 bases, with 10 bases lying between them. In germline, CDR1 is MGHRA, CDR2 YSYEKL.